These T cell receptor beta chains were read from a single sample in a study of T cell repertoires in cytomegalovirus infection. TCRdb reprocessed the reads via MiXCR and lists one record per CDR3 protein. The profile shows 350,000 to 450,000 distinct CDR3 sequences, around 18% of them singletons. The specimen sequenced was PBMCs. These receptor sequences come from a human donor in good health (CMV status not recorded). Some clones in this sample may be carry-over from other donors' samples. Both conserved end residues are part of each CDR3. A D gene is named only where the DNA matches it firmly. Clone size, where shown, is once, few, many, or a class for clones that have expanded.

clone size,J gene,V gene,D gene,CDR3 protein,CDR3 DNA
many,TRBJ2-3,TRBV7-2,.,CASSLQIGGRRYF,TGTGCCAGCAGCCTACAAATAGGGGGGAGGAGGTATTTT
few,TRBJ2-1,TRBV7-9,TRBD1,CASSPGTGPSNEQFF,TGTGCCAGCAGTCCTGGGACAGGCCCCTCAAATGAGCAGTTCTTC
.,TRBJ2-7,TRBV18,.,CASSGVNYEQYF,TGTGCCAGCTCAGGGGTGAACTACGAGCAGTACTTC
.,TRBJ2-3,TRBV12-3/TRBV12-4,.,CASTPYQGGTDTQYF,TGTGCCAGCACCCCATATCAGGGCGGCACAGATACGCAGTATTTT
.,TRBJ2-3,TRBV7-2,.,CASSLNKGADTQYF,TGTGCCAGCAGCTTAAATAAGGGGGCAGATACGCAGTATTTT
.,TRBJ2-5,TRBV5-1,TRBD2,CASSLGGTSGRQETQYF,TGCGCCAGCAGCTTGGGGGGGACTAGCGGAAGGCAAGAGACCCAGTACTTC
.,TRBJ1-1,TRBV28,.,CASSPRHLTEAFF,TGTGCCAGCAGTCCTCGACACCTCACTGAAGCTTTCTTT
few,TRBJ2-7,TRBV19,.,CASRRTDTYEQYF,TGTGCCAGTAGGCGGACAGATACCTACGAGCAGTACTTC
once,TRBJ1-2,TRBV6-2/TRBV6-3,TRBD1,CASSYSRDSLNF,TGTGCCAGCAGTTACTCGAGGGACAGTCTCAACTTC
few,TRBJ1-5,TRBV20-1,.,CSAIGALNQPQHF,TGCAGTGCTATAGGGGCCCTGAATCAGCCCCAGCATTTT
.,TRBJ2-3,TRBV7-2,.,CASSAYIGGWDTDTQYF,TGTGCCAGCAGCGCTTATATAGGGGGGTGGGACACAGATACGCAGTATTTT
.,TRBJ1-2,TRBV5-1,.,CVSSPRDGYTF,TGCGTCAGCAGCCCCAGGGATGGCTACACCTTC
many,TRBJ2-1,TRBV7-2,.,CASTPSSEKGDEQFF,TGTGCCAGCACCCCTTCTAGCGAGAAGGGGGATGAGCAGTTCTTC
.,TRBJ2-5,TRBV3-1,TRBD2,CASSQALAGQETQYF,TGTGCCAGCAGCCAAGCACTAGCGGGGCAAGAGACCCAGTACTTC
few,TRBJ2-7,TRBV27,.,CASSLRDTHYEQYF,TGTGCCAGCAGTTTAAGAGACACCCACTACGAGCAGTACTTC
.,TRBJ1-2,TRBV20-1,TRBD1,CSANTGTEGGYTF,TGCAGTGCCAATACCGGGACAGAAGGGGGCTACACCTTC
few,TRBJ1-4,TRBV4-3,.,CASSVLHRATNEKLFF,TGCGCCAGCAGCGTACTTCACAGAGCAACTAATGAAAAACTGTTTTTT